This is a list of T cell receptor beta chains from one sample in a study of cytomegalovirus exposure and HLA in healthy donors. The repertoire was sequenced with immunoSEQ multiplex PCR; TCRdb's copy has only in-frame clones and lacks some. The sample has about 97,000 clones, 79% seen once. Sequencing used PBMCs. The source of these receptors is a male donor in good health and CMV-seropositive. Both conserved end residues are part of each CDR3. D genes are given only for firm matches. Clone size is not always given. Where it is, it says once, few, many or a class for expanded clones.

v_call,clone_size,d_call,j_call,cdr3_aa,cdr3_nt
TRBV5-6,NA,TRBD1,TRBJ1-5,CASSRTGGNQPQHF,TGTGCCAGCAGTAGGACAGGGGGGAATCAGCCCCAGCATTTT
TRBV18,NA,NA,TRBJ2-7,CASSGQFLSYEQYF,TGTGCCAGTTCAGGGCAGTTCCTTTCCTACGAGCAGTACTTC
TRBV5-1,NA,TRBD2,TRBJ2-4,CASSLLAGLAKNIQYF,TGCGCCAGCAGCCTCCTAGCGGGTCTAGCCAAAAACATTCAGTACTTC
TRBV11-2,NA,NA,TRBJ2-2,CAIRGGANTGELFF,TGTGCCATCCGCGGCGGGGCGAACACCGGGGAGCTGTTTTTT
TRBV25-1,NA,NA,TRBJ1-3,CASSPGGNTIYF,TGTGCCAGCAGTCCGGGTGGAAACACCATATATTTT
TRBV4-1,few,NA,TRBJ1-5,CASSQVGSRGNQPQHF,TGCGCCAGCAGCCAAGTCGGGTCGCGGGGCAATCAGCCCCAGCATTTT
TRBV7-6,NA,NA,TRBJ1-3,CASSLGGTHISGNTIYF,TGTGCCAGCAGCTTAGGCGGGACCCACATCTCTGGAAACACCATATATTTT
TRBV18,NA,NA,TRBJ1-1,CASSPDINTEAFF,TGTGCCAGCTCTCCGGACATAAACACTGAAGCTTTCTTT
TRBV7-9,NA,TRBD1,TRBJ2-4,CASSWTGSKNIQYF,TGTGCCAGCAGCTGGACAGGTTCCAAAAACATTCAGTACTTC
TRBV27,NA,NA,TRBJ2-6,CASSFFQGSGANVLTF,TGTGCCAGCAGTTTTTTTCAGGGTTCTGGGGCCAACGTCCTGACTTTC
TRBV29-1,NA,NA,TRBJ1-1,CSVEGQGETEAFF,TGCAGCGTTGAAGGGCAGGGTGAGACTGAAGCTTTCTTT
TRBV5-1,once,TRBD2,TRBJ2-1,CASSLLAGSDNEQFF,TGCGCCAGCAGCTTACTAGCGGGTAGTGACAATGAGCAGTTCTTC
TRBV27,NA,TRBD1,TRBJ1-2,CASSPGTGVSNYGYTF,TGTGCCAGCAGCCCCGGGACAGGGGTTAGTAACTATGGCTACACCTTC
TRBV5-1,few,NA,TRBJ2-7,CASSLVGGYEQYF,TGCGCCAGCAGCTTGGTAGGGGGTTACGAGCAGTACTTC
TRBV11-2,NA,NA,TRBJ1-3,CASSPTGPGNTIYF,TGTGCCAGCAGCCCTACAGGGCCGGGAAACACCATATATTTT
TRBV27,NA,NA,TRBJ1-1,CASSLRGVGDTEAFF,TGTGCCAGCAGTTTGCGGGGGGTTGGGGACACTGAAGCTTTCTTT
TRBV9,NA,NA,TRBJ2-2,CASSVEVGRTGELFF,TGTGCCAGCAGCGTAGAGGTGGGGCGCACCGGGGAGCTGTTTTTT
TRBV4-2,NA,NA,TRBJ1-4,CASSQAGANEKLFF,TGTGCCAGCAGCCAAGCGGGGGCTAATGAAAAACTGTTTTTT
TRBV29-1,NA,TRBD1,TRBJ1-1,CSVEGWARGPTEAFF,TGCAGCGTTGAAGGTTGGGCCAGGGGGCCTACTGAAGCTTTCTTT
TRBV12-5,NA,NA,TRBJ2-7,CASGLASSSYEQYF,TGTGCTAGTGGTTTGGCAAGTAGCTCCTACGAGCAGTACTTC
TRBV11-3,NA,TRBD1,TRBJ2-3,CASSLPGQTSTDTQYF,TGTGCCAGCAGTCTGCCGGGACAGACTAGCACAGATACGCAGTATTTT
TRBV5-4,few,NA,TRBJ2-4,CASSFYTGVAKNIQYF,TGTGCCAGCAGTTTTTACACGGGGGTAGCCAAAAACATTCAGTACTTC
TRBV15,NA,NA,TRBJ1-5,CATSREGGGNQPQHF,TGTGCCACCAGCAGAGAAGGGGGTGGGAATCAGCCCCAGCATTTT
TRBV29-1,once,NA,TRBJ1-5,CSVQDSGNQPQHF,TGCAGCGTCCAGGATTCGGGCAATCAGCCCCAGCATTTT
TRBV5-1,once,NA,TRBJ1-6,CASSLYTPGSNSPLHF,TGCGCCAGCAGCCTTTACACCCCCGGGTCTAATTCACCCCTCCACTTT
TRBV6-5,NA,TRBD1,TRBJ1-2,CASSQWTGWGNGYTF,TGTGCCAGCAGTCAGTGGACAGGGTGGGGAAATGGCTACACCTTC
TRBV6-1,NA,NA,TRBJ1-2,CASSEGGGYGYTF,TGTGCCAGCAGTGAAGGGGGCGGCTATGGCTACACCTTC
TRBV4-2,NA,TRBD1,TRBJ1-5,CASSLGQGSQPQHF,TGTGCCAGCAGCCTTGGACAGGGAAGCCAGCCCCAGCATTTT
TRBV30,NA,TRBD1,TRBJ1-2,CAWSSRQGGGYTF,TGTGCCTGGAGTTCCCGACAGGGAGGAGGCTACACCTTC
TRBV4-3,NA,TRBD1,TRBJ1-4,CASSQETGGATNEKLFF,TGCGCCAGCAGCCAAGAAACAGGGGGCGCGACTAATGAAAAACTGTTTTTT
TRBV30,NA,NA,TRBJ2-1,CAWSPDRPAYNEQFF,TGTGCCTGGAGTCCCGACAGGCCAGCCTACAATGAGCAGTTCTTC
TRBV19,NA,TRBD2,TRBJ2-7,CASSRGTSSFYEQYF,TGTGCCAGTAGTAGGGGGACTAGCAGTTTCTACGAGCAGTACTTC
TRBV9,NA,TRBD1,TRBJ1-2,CASSVEDRGGYGYTF,TGTGCCAGCAGCGTAGAGGACAGGGGCGGCTATGGCTACACCTTC